This is a list of T cell receptor beta chains from one sample in a study of lymphopenia after photon versus proton radiotherapy. Sequenced by immunoSEQ multiplex PCR; TCRdb stores in-frame clones only, minus some. The profile shows 40,000 to 45,000 clones, about 85% of them singletons. Sequencing used peripheral blood, obtained from a patient treated with proton-based radiotherapy. Every receptor here comes from a woman in her 70s with pancreatic cancer. The CDR3 runs from the conserved cysteine through the conserved F or W. A D gene is named only where the DNA matches it firmly. Some rows mark clone size as missing; the rest say once, few, many or name a class of expanded clone.

D gene	V gene	J gene	clone size	CDR3 DNA	CDR3 protein
TRBD1	TRBV11-2	TRBJ1-3	-	TGTGCCAGCAGCCCCGGGACAGCAAACACCATATATTTT	CASSPGTANTIYF
-	TRBV7-2	TRBJ2-1	once	TGTGCCAGCAGCTTAGGACAGACGAATGAGCAGTTCTTC	CASSLGQTNEQFF
TRBD2	TRBV6-5	TRBJ2-1	-	TGTGCCAGCAGGACAGCGGGAGCGGGTTTTGATGAGCAGTTCTTC	CASRTAGAGFDEQFF
TRBD2	TRBV27	TRBJ2-3	once	TGTGCCAGCAGTTTACGCGAGACTAGCGACGGATACACAGATACGCAGTATTTT	CASSLRETSDGYTDTQYF
-	TRBV2	TRBJ1-6	-	TGTGCCAGCAGTGAAGCGCTATTTGTCGGCGCAGCTAATTCACCCCTCCACTTT	CASSEALFVGAANSPLHF
TRBD2	TRBV7-2	TRBJ2-3	-	TGTGCCAGCAGCCAACTAGCGGGAGGCACAGATACGCAGTATTTT	CASSQLAGGTDTQYF
-	TRBV7-9	TRBJ1-6	-	TGTGCCAGCAGCGAAAGGACAGAGCGAAATTCACCCCTCCACTTT	CASSERTERNSPLHF
-	TRBV28	TRBJ1-4	-	TGTGCCAGCAGTTCCGTTGAAAAACTGTTTTTT	CASSSVEKLFF
-	TRBV4-2	TRBJ1-2	-	TGTGCCAGCAGCCAAGAATCAAGGGGGGGAGATGGCTACACCTTC	CASSQESRGGDGYTF
-	TRBV28	TRBJ1-4	once	TGTGCCAGCAGTTTAGGGCGACTTAGGGGTGAAAAACTGTTTTTT	CASSLGRLRGEKLFF
TRBD2	TRBV6-1	TRBJ2-7	-	TGTGCCAGCACCGGGGGGGGATACGAGCAGTACTTC	CASTGGGYEQYF
TRBD2	TRBV7-6	TRBJ2-5	-	TGTGCCAGCAGCACGACCGGGACTAGCGTCGAGACCCAGTACTTC	CASSTTGTSVETQYF
-	TRBV7-2	TRBJ2-1	-	TGTGCCAGCAGCTTCATGGCAGACTTCTCGAATGAGCAGTTCTTC	CASSFMADFSNEQFF
TRBD1	TRBV19	TRBJ2-1	-	TGTGCCAGTAGACCGGGACAGGGGGCCGGTGAGCAGTTCTTC	CASRPGQGAGEQFF
TRBD2	TRBV14	TRBJ2-1	-	TGTGCCAGCAGTCTACTAGGTTCCAGCGGGAGCTATAATGAGCAGTTCTTC	CASSLLGSSGSYNEQFF
-	TRBV7-9	TRBJ1-5	-	TGTGCCAGCAGCTTAGTAGGCGATAATCAGCCCCAGCATTTT	CASSLVGDNQPQHF
TRBD1	TRBV7-2	TRBJ2-6	few	TGTGCCAGCAGCTTAGGACAGGGTAATAATGGGGCCAACGTCCTGACTTTC	CASSLGQGNNGANVLTF
-	TRBV7-2	TRBJ1-2	-	TGTGCCAGCAGCTTCAATTCCAGGACAGCTGGCTACACCTTC	CASSFNSRTAGYTF
-	TRBV28	TRBJ2-7	-	TGTGCCAGCACTACAACACTAACCCCCTACGAGCAGTACTTC	CASTTTLTPYEQYF
-	TRBV27	TRBJ1-5	-	TGTGCCAGCAGTCCTATGCCGACAGGCAATCAGCCCCAGCATTTT	CASSPMPTGNQPQHF
-	TRBV6-6	TRBJ2-5	once	TGTGCCAGCAGCGGGGGAGAGAGGATGATCCAAGAGACCCAGTACTTC	CASSGGERMIQETQYF
-	TRBV29-1	TRBJ2-7	-	TGCAGCGTGTCAAAAGAGGCTGAGCAGTACTTC	CSVSKEAEQYF
TRBD2	TRBV29-1	TRBJ2-7	few	TGCAGCGTTGTCAGGGCTGGAGGGAGGGCCGGGTACGAGCAGTACTTC	CSVVRAGGRAGYEQYF
-	TRBV28	TRBJ1-5	-	TGTGCCAGCAGTTTAAAGACAGGATACAATCAGCCCCAGCATTTT	CASSLKTGYNQPQHF
TRBD1	TRBV7-8	TRBJ2-1	-	TGTGCCAGCAGCCCCCGGGACAGAGATCACAATGAGCAGTTCTTC	CASSPRDRDHNEQFF
-	TRBV28	TRBJ1-4	once	TGTGCCAGCAATTCGCCAGGGAACGAAAAACTGTTTTTT	CASNSPGNEKLFF
-	TRBV7-2	TRBJ2-6	-	TGTGCCAGCAGCCTACAGGGAGGGGTCTCTGGGGCCAACGTCCTGACTTTC	CASSLQGGVSGANVLTF
TRBD2	TRBV5-8	TRBJ2-7	once	TGTGCCAGCAGCGTACTAGCGGTGAGCTCCTACGAGCAGTACTTC	CASSVLAVSSYEQYF
-	TRBV28	TRBJ1-5	-	TGTGCCAGCAGATGGGCCACCGTTAATCAGCCCCAGCATTTT	CASRWATVNQPQHF
-	TRBV7-6	TRBJ2-1	once	TGTGCCAGCAGCTTAGCGCCCGGGGTCGAGCAGTTCTTC	CASSLAPGVEQFF
-	TRBV7-2	TRBJ2-7	once	TGTGCCAGCAGCTTTTCGGGGGAGACACCCTACGAGCAGTACTTC	CASSFSGETPYEQYF
-	TRBV28	TRBJ1-1	-	TGTGCCAGCGGAACAGGGATGACTGAAGCTTTCTTT	CASGTGMTEAFF
-	TRBV19	TRBJ2-7	once	TGTGCCAGTAGTCCCCCGGGAGTTCCAAACTACGAGCAGTACTTC	CASSPPGVPNYEQYF
TRBD1	TRBV28	TRBJ2-7	-	TGTGCCAGCAGTTTACTCTTGTTTACAGGGGGCTCCTACGAGCAGTACTTC	CASSLLLFTGGSYEQYF
-	TRBV5-4	TRBJ1-3	-	TGTGCCAGCAGCGTTACCGGGGGCTTGGGAGGAAACACCATATATTTT	CASSVTGGLGGNTIYF
-	TRBV5-1	TRBJ2-1	-	TGCGCCAGCAGCCCGGACGGTAGCTCCTACAATGAGCAGTTCTTC	CASSPDGSSYNEQFF
-	TRBV7-9	TRBJ1-2	few	TGTGCCAGCAGCGGACAACGGGACGGCTATGGCTACACCTTC	CASSGQRDGYGYTF
TRBD1	TRBV28	TRBJ2-7	-	TGTGCCAGCAGCCTTAGGACGACAGGGGAAGGGCAGTACTTC	CASSLRTTGEGQYF
-	TRBV21-1	TRBJ2-5	-	TGTGCCAGCAGCAAAGATTCTTACTCTGTGGCCCAGTACTTC	CASSKDSYSVAQYF
-	TRBV5-1	TRBJ1-4	-	TGCGCCAGCAGCTTGGAAATACCAACAACTAATGAAAAACTGTTTTTT	CASSLEIPTTNEKLFF
TRBD2	TRBV27	TRBJ2-7	few	TGTGCCAGCAGCCCCTCGACTAGCGGGAGGTACGAGCAGTACTTC	CASSPSTSGRYEQYF
TRBD2	TRBV7-2	TRBJ2-3	-	TGTGCCAGCAGCTTAAGCAGGGCTAGCGGGTCGGTTGCAGATACGCAGTATTTT	CASSLSRASGSVADTQYF
TRBD2	TRBV7-2	TRBJ2-2	few	TGTGCCAGCAGCTTAGGGTTACTAGCGGGAACGAACACCGGGGAGCTGTTTTTT	CASSLGLLAGTNTGELFF
TRBD1	TRBV6-5	TRBJ1-6	-	TGTGCCAGCGGACAGGGTTTAGTTGCGGGCTCACCCCTCCACTTT	CASGQGLVAGSPLHF
-	TRBV28	TRBJ2-7	-	TGTGCCAGCAGTTTAGGGTACGAGCAGTACTTC	CASSLGYEQYF
-	TRBV6-6	TRBJ2-7	once	TGTGCCAGCAGACGGGGGCTAGGAGGATACAACGAGCAGTACTTC	CASRRGLGGYNEQYF
-	TRBV28	TRBJ1-4	-	TGTGCCAGCAGGGAAAGCAATAATGAAAAACTGTTTTTT	CASRESNNEKLFF
-	TRBV19	TRBJ2-2	-	TGTGCCATACAGGAGAACACCGGGGAGCTGTTTTTT	CAIQENTGELFF
-	TRBV18	TRBJ2-2	-	TGTGCCAGCTCACAGGACCCCACCGGGGAGCTGTTTTTT	CASSQDPTGELFF
-	TRBV21-1	TRBJ1-1	medium-sized	TGTGCCAGCAGCAAAGGTACAGGACAGGGTACCGGAGACACTGAAGCTTTCTTT	CASSKGTGQGTGDTEAFF
-	TRBV7-2	TRBJ1-5	-	TGTGCCAGCAGCTTCCCCCCCAATCAGCCCCAGCATTTT	CASSFPPNQPQHF
TRBD1	TRBV11-3	TRBJ1-2	-	TGTGCCAGCAGCCCCTCCGGGACAGGGGACTATGGCTACACCTTC	CASSPSGTGDYGYTF
TRBD1	TRBV9	TRBJ2-6	-	TGTGCCAGCAGCGCACCGCGGGACAGGGCCCTCACTGGGGCCAACGTCCTGACTTTC	CASSAPRDRALTGANVLTF
-	TRBV7-2	TRBJ2-7	-	TGTGCCAGCAGCTTACGCCTCCAAGGGTCTTACGAGCAGTACTTC	CASSLRLQGSYEQYF